This TCR beta chain emerged from a study of regulatory T cells in long-lasting Graves disease. CDR3 regions were amplified by Arm-PCR using iRepertoire HTBI primers to build TCR beta libraries. MiXCR was run by TCRdb on the multiplex PCR reads, yielding one entry per CDR3 protein. The table lists 500,000 to 700,000 distinct CDR3 sequences, roughly 30% of them singletons. This CDR3 region has 13 residues. Germline V lookup: CDR1 DFQATT, CDR2 SNEGSKA (reference sequence). V was pared by 5 bases and J by 4 bases, with 6 bases of the junction left unmatched. Findings and caveats of the study: Persistent Graves' cases showed lower TCR diversity than newly diagnosed cases. Because few samples were included, accuracy may have been lower. Analyses excluded thyroid tissue, covering peripheral blood alone.

Regarding time point: persistent/refractory GD, antithyroid drugs over 5 years with positive TRAb. The authors made the TCR library using RNA they extracted from PBMCs. A blood draw put around 9 milliliters of peripheral blood into EDTA tubes. On this clonotype itself: Its antigen is currently unknown.

The chain has TRBV20-1 and TRBJ2-7, with 9 bases matching TRBD2. This TCR derives from a female donor with Graves disease. The sequencing used peripheral blood mononuclear cells (PBMCs), collected when the disease was refractory, from a patient treated with antithyroid drugs. The CDR3: CSAVGLAGYEQYF. The CDR3 DNA reads as TGCAGTGCTGTGGGGCTAGCGGGGTACGAGCAGTACTTC.